What follows are 19 T cell receptor beta chains derived from one specimen sequenced in a study of human T cells and chemical hapten exposure. Time point indicated: patch test 2, 6 weeks after DPC sensitization. Treatment in this sample: therapeutic diphenylcyclopropenone sensitization with weekly scalp DPC. In TCRdb, the RACE reads were re-called with MiXCR into one record per CDR3 protein. The sample holds about 110,000 distinct CDR3 sequences; less than 10% are singletons and the top ten take 2.5% to 3.5%. This sample comprised whole blood, obtained in connection with sensitization to the hapten diphenylcyclopropenone (DPC). The receptor source for this set is a woman in her thirties or forties with alopecia areata. Some clones in this sample may be carry-over from other donors' samples.

Many counts were recorded for this clonotype. This CDR3 reads CSAVQGLSSQPQHF. The CDR3, as DNA: TGCAGTGCAGTCCAGGGACTTTCGAGTCAGCCCCAGCATTTT. The rearrangement uses TRBV20-1 and TRBJ1-5; D is perhaps TRBD1 (5 bases). Trimming pared 6 bases from V and 6 bases from J, leaving 18 bases between. This CDR3 has 14 amino acids. Germline CDR1 is DFQATT and CDR2 is SNEGSKA (reference sequence).

In this sample, this clonotype turned up many times. The rearrangement links TRBV10-3 to TRBJ2-3; a weak D match, TRBD2 (6 bases). The CDR3 consists of 15 residues. CDR1 ENHRY and CDR2 SYGVKD come from the germline V gene. Trimming left V 6 bases short and J 2 bases short, with 15 bases between. The CDR3 sequence is CAIRSLGLDTDTQYF. CDR3 sequence (DNA): TGTGCCATCAGGAGCCTGGGACTCGACACAGATACGCAGTATTTT.

The V call is TRBV4-3, the J call TRBJ2-7; D perhaps matches TRBD1 (6 bases). Trimming took off 5 bases at V and 3 bases at J, with 14 bases between the two ends. Per germline, CDR1 LGHNA and CDR2 YSLEER. The CDR3 consists of 14 residues. CDR3 DNA sequence: TGCGCCAGCAGCGCATGGCAGGGGCACTACGAGCAGTACTTC. Residues: CASSAWQGHYEQYF.

V usage is TRBV6-5 and J usage is TRBJ1-2, with a tentative D call TRBD1 (6 bases). Germline CDR1 MNHEY, CDR2 SVGAGI. Trimming took off 0 bases at V and 2 bases at J, with 13 bases between the two ends. This CDR3 spans 16 amino acids. CDR3 residues: CASSYSMTGINYGYTF. The CDR3 nucleotides read TGTGCCAGCAGTTACTCGATGACAGGAATAAACTATGGCTACACCTTC.

In this sample, this clonotype turned up many times. CDR3: CASSLEPGQGKYEQYF. The CDR3 bases are TGTGCCAGCAGCTTGGAACCGGGACAGGGGAAATACGAGCAGTACTTC. This chain links TRBV7-6 with TRBJ2-7; 10 nucleotides line up with TRBD1. V lost 3 bases and J lost 4; bases outside the gene matches: 9. This CDR3 comprises 16 residues. Germline assignment: CDR1 SGHVS and CDR2 FNYEAQ.

This clonotype was detected many times. The chain combines TRBV12-3 or TRBV12-4 with TRBJ1-2, with 8 bases lining up with TRBD1. With V trimmed by 0 bases and J by 4 bases, 7 bases remained unmatched. CDR3 length: 16 residues. This CDR3 is CASSLAITGGPYGYTF. In nucleotides, the CDR3 is TGTGCCAGCAGTTTAGCAATTACAGGGGGACCCTATGGCTACACCTTC.

This clonotype has at least ten counts. The genes are TRBV6-2 or TRBV6-3 and TRBJ1-2; D remains unclear. V lost 2 bases and J lost 2, with 9 bases in between. The CDR3 consists of 14 residues. The V gene's germline CDR1 is MNHEY and CDR2 SVGEGT. CDR3 nucleotide sequence: TGTGCCAGCAGTTACCTACAGAGAAACTATGGCTACACCTTC. This translates into CASSYLQRNYGYTF.

This clonotype appeared many times. The CDR3 reads CASSLRWAQGADTQYF. CDR3 bases: TGTGCCAGCAGCTTACGGTGGGCGCAGGGGGCGGATACGCAGTATTTT. The chain combines TRBV7-8 with TRBJ2-3, with 8 bases matching TRBD1. V shed 2 bases and J 6 bases; nucleotides not matched to a gene: 10. There are 16 residues in the CDR3. Germline V gene lookup returns CDR1 SGHVS and CDR2 FQNEAQ.

The genes are TRBV5-1 and TRBJ2-3; 9 bases are a match to TRBD2. V lost 3 bases, J lost 3 bases, and 8 bases stayed unmatched. The CDR3 covers 16 residues. Per the germline V gene, CDR1 is SGHRS and CDR2 is YFSETQ. CDR3 nucleotides: TGCGCCAGCAGCTGGATAGGGGCGGGAGGGACAGATACGCAGTATTTT. Amino acid sequence: CASSWIGAGGTDTQYF.

This clonotype came up many times. The J gene is TRBJ1-1, the V gene TRBV12-3 or TRBV12-4; D uncertain. The CDR3 sequence is 12 residues long. V lost 8 bases and J lost 8, with 15 bases in between. The CDR3 protein is CASSWTGIEAFF. The CDR3 nucleotides are TGTGCCAGCTCATGGACGGGGATAGAAGCTTTCTTT.

The chain links TRBV29-1 to TRBJ1-6, with D perhaps TRBD1 (6 bases). Trimming shortened V by 7 bases and J by 7 bases, and 11 bases separated the two germline ends. CDR1 is SQVTM, CDR2 ANQGSEA, per germline. This CDR3 region has 12 residues. The CDR3 DNA sequence: TGCAGCGCCCGTACAGGGAATTCACCCCTCCACTTT. Encoded protein: CSARTGNSPLHF.

This clonotype was seen many times. This chain joins TRBV12-3 or TRBV12-4 and TRBJ2-1; 15 positions match TRBD2. The J segment lost 4 bases and the V segment lost 5 bases, leaving 6 bases of the junction unmatched. The CDR3 loop spans 17 amino acids. This CDR3 reads CASSPGTSGGIYNEQFF. In DNA form, the CDR3 reads TGTGCCAGCAGTCCGGGGACTAGCGGGGGGATATACAATGAGCAGTTCTTC.

This clonotype came up many times. The chain couples TRBV4-3 to TRBJ2-4; the D gene is possibly TRBD2 (5 bases). The V end was cut by 3 bases, the J end by 9 bases, with 9 bases between. The CDR3 extends over 12 amino acids. Germline CDR1 LGHNA, CDR2 YSLEER. DNA of the CDR3: TGCGCCAGCAGCCAGCAACTAGGCATTCAGTACTTC. As protein: CASSQQLGIQYF.

This clonotype was found a few times. V is TRBV2 and J is TRBJ2-7; D unclear. Trimming took off 8 bases at V and 0 bases at J, with 14 bases between the two ends. The CDR3 is made up of 14 amino acids. Germline values: CDR1 SNHLY, CDR2 FYNNEI. CDR3 in DNA: TGTGCCAGCGCTAGACAATTCAGCTCCTACGAGCAGTACTTC. It codes for CASARQFSSYEQYF.

This clonotype showed up just a few times. This chain connects TRBV11-2 to TRBJ2-5; D could derive from TRBD1 or TRBD2 (7 bases each). This CDR3 is built from 15 residues. V lost 5 bases, J lost 3 bases, and 16 bases lay in between. CDR1 and CDR2 (germline): SGHAT, FQNNGV. The CDR3 here is CASSPGGGSEETQYF. The CDR3 nucleotides read TGTGCCAGCAGCCCAGGGGGGGGCTCGGAAGAGACCCAGTACTTC.

This clonotype was detected ten times or more. The gene calls are TRBV28 and TRBJ2-3; TRBD1 matches at 8 bases. V lost 2 bases and J lost 3; bases outside the gene matches: 4. The CDR3 spans 15 residues. Germline CDR1 MDHEN, CDR2 SYDVKM. The DNA for the CDR3 is TGTGCCAGCAGTTTAAGGACAGGGTATACAGATACGCAGTATTTT. Its protein is CASSLRTGYTDTQYF. Variable domain in full (rest from reference TRBV28 and TRBJ2-3): DVKVTQSSRYLVKRTGEKVFLECVQDMDHENMFWYRQDPGLGLRLIYFSYDVKMKEKGDIPEGYSVSREKKERFSLILESASTNQTSMYLCASSLRTGYTDTQYFGPGTRLTVL.

J is TRBJ2-3 and V is TRBV29-1; 10 positions agree with TRBD2. Losses at the gene ends were 7 bases for V and 0 bases for J; bases not matched to a gene: 10. CDR3 length equals 16 residues. Per the germline V gene, CDR1 is SQVTM and CDR2 is ANQGSEA. The CDR3 is CSGQRGGDPSTDTQYF. In nucleotides, the CDR3 is TGCAGCGGTCAGCGGGGGGGCGATCCTAGCACAGATACGCAGTATTTT.

The rearrangement links TRBV12-3 or TRBV12-4 to TRBJ1-1; a possible D gene is TRBD1 (5 bases). This CDR3 region has 13 residues. The ends were cut back, 5 bases at V and 6 bases at J, with 13 bases in the middle. The CDR3 region is CASSPYGGAEAFF. CDR3 DNA sequence: TGTGCCAGCAGTCCATATGGGGGGGCTGAAGCTTTCTTT.

The chain employs TRBV7-6 and TRBJ2-2; D not certain. Deletions cut 2 bases from V and 4 bases from J, with 14 bases between. The CDR3 covers 16 residues. Germline V CDR1 and CDR2: SGHVS, FNYEAQ. CDR3 loop: CASSLRVARSTGELFF. CDR3 in DNA: TGTGCCAGCAGCTTAAGGGTTGCGAGGAGCACCGGGGAGCTGTTTTTT.